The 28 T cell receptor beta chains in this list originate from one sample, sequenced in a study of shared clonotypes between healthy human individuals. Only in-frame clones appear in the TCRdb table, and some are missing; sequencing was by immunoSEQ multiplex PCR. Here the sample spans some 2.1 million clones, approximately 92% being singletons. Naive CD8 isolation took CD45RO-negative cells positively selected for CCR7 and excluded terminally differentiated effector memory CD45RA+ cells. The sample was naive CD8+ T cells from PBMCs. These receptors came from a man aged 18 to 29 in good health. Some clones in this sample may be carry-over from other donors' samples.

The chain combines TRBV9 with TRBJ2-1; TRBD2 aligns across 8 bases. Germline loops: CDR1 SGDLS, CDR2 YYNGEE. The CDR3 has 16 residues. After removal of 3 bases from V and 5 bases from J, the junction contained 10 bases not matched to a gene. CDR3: CASSAKRETVHNEQFF. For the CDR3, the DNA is TGTGCCAGCAGCGCAAAGCGGGAGACAGTGCACAATGAGCAGTTCTTC.

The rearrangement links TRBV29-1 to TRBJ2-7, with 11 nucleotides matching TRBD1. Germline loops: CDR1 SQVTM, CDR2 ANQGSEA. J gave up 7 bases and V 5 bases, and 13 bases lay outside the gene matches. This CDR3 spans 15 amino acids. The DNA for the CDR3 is TGCAGCGTTATTAGCGAGGGACAGGGGGAGTGGGAGCAGTACTTC. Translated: CSVISEGQGEWEQYF.

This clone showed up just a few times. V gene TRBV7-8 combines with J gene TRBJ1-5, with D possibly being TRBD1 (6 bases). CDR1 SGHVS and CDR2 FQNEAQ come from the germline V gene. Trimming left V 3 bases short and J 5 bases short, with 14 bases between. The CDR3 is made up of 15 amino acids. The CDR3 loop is CASSLLQGKDQPQHF. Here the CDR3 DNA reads TGTGCCAGCAGCTTGTTACAGGGAAAGGATCAGCCCCAGCATTTT.

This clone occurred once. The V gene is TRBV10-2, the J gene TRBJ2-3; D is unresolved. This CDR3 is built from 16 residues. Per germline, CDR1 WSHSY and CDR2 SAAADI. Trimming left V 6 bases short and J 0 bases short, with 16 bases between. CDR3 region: CASSKYGVLSTDTQYF. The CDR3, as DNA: TGCGCCAGCAGCAAATATGGGGTTCTCAGCACAGATACGCAGTATTTT.

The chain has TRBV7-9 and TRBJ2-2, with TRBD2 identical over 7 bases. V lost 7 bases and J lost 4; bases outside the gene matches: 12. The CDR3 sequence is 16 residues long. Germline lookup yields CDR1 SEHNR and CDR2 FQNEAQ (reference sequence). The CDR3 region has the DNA TGTGCCAGCACCACCGGGGAGGGCCTAGTCACCGGGGAGCTGTTTTTT. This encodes CASTTGEGLVTGELFF.

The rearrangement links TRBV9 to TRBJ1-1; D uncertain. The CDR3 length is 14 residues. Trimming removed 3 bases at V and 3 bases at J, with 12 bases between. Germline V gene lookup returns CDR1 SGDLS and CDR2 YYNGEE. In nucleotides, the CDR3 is TGTGCCAGCAGCGCGGACTTGGGAGACACTGAAGCTTTCTTT. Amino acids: CASSADLGDTEAFF.

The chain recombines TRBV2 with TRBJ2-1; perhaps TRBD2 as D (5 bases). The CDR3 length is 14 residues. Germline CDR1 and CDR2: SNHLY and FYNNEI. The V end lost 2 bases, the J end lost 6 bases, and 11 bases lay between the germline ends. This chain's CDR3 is CASSETRTFNEQFF. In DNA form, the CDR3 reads TGTGCCAGCAGTGAAACGAGGACTTTCAATGAGCAGTTCTTC.

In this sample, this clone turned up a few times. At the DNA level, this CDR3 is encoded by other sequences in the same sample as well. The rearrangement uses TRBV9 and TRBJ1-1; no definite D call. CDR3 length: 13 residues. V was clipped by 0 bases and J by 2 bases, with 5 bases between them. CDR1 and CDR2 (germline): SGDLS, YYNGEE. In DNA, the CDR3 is TGTGCCAGCAGCGTAGGCCCTAACACTGAAGCTTTCTTT. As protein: CASSVGPNTEAFF. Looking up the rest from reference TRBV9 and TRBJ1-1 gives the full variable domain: DSGVTQTPKHLITATGQRVTLRCSPRSGDLSVYWYQQSLDQGLQFLIQYYNGEERAKGNILERFSAQQFPDLHSELNLSSLELGDSALYFCASSVGPNTEAFFGQGTRLTVV.

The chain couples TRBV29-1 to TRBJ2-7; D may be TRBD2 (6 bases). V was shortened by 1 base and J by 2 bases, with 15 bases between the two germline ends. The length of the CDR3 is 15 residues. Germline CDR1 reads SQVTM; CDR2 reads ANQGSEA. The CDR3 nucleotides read TGCAGCGTTGAAGTTGTGGGACTGAACGCCTACGAGCAGTACTTC. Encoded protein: CSVEVVGLNAYEQYF.

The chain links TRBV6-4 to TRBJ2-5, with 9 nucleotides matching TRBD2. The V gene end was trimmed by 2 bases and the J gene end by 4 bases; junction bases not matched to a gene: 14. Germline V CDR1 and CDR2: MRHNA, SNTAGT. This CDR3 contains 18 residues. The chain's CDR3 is CASSDRAGRREGRETQYF. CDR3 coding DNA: TGTGCCAGCAGTGACCGCGCGGGGCGGCGGGAGGGCAGAGAGACCCAGTACTTC.

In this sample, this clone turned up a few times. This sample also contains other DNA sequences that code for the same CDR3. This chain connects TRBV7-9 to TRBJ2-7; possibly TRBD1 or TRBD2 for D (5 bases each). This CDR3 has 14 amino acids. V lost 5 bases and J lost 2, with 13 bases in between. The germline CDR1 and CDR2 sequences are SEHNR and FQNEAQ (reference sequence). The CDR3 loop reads CASSPGTVPYEQYF. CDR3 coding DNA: TGTGCCAGCAGCCCCGGGACGGTGCCCTACGAGCAGTACTTC.

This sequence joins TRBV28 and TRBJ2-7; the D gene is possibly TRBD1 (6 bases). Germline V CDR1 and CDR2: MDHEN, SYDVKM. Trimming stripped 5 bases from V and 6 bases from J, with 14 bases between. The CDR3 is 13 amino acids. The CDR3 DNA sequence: TGTGCCAGCAGTCGCCAGGTCAGGGGCGAGCAGTACTTC. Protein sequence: CASSRQVRGEQYF.

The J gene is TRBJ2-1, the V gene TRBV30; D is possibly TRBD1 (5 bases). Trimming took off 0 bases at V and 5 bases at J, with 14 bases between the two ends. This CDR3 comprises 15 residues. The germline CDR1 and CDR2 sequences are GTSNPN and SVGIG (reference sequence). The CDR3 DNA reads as TGTGCCTGGAGTGTAGGGGCAACGCGGAACAATGAGCAGTTCTTC. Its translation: CAWSVGATRNNEQFF.

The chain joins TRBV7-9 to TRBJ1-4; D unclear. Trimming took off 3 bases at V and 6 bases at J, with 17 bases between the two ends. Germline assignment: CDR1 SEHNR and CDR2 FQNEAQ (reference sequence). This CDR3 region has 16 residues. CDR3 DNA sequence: TGTGCCAGCAGCTTCCGGTTTTTCGGGTCGGATGAAAAACTGTTTTTT. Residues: CASSFRFFGSDEKLFF.

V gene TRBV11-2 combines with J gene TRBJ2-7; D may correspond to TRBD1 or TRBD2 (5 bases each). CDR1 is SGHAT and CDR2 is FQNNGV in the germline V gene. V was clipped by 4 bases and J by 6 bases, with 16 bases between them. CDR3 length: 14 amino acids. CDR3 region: CASSSTGAGPEQYF. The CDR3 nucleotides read TGTGCCAGCAGCTCTACCGGGGCCGGGCCCGAGCAGTACTTC. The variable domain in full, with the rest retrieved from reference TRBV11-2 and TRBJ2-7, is EAGVAQSPRYKIIEKRQSVAFWCNPISGHATLYWYQQILGQGPKLLIQFQNNGVVDDSQLPKDRFSAERLKGVDSTLKIQPAKLEDSAVYLCASSSTGAGPEQYFGPGTRLTVT.

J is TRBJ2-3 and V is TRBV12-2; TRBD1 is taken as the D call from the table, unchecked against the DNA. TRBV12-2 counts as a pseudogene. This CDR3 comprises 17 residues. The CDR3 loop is CASRLWTGVRCTDTQYF. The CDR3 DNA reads TGTGCAAGTCGCTTATGGACAGGAGTCCGCTGCACAGATACGCAGTATTTT.

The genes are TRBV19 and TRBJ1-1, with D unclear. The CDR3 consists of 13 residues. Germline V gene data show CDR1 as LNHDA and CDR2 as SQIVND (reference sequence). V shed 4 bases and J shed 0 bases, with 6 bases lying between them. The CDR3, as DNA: TGTGCCAGTAGTACCAACCTGAACACTGAAGCTTTCTTT. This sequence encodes CASSTNLNTEAFF. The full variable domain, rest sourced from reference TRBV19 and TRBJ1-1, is DGGITQSPKYLFRKEGQNVTLSCEQNLNHDAMYWYRQDPGQGLRLIYYSQIVNDFQKGDIAEGYSVSREKKESFPLTVTSAQKNPTAFYLCASSTNLNTEAFFGQGTRLTVV.

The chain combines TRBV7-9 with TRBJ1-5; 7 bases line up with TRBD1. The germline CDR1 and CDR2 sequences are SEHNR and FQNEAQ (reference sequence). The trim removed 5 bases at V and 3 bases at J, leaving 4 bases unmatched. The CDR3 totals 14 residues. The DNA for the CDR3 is TGTGCCAGCAGCGCAGGGGGTATCAATCAGCCCCAGCATTTT. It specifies CASSAGGINQPQHF. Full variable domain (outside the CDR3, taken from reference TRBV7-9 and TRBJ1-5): DTGVSQNPRHKITKRGQNVTFRCDPISEHNRLYWYRQTLGQGPEFLTYFQNEAQLEKSRLLSDRFSAERPKGSFSTLEIQRTEQGDSAMYLCASSAGGINQPQHFGDGTRLSIL.

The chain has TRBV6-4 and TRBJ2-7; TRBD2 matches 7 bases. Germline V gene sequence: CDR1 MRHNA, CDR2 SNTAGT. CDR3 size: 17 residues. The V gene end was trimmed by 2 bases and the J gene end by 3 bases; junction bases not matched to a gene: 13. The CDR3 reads CASSDPFVAGDIYEQYF. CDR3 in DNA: TGTGCCAGCAGTGACCCTTTTGTGGCGGGAGATATCTACGAGCAGTACTTC.

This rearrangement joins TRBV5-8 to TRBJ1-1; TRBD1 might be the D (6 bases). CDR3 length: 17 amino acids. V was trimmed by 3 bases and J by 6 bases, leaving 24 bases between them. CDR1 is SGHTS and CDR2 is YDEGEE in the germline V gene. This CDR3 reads CASSWTRGGTVMAEAFF. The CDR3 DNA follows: TGTGCCAGCAGCTGGACAAGGGGGGGGACGGTGATGGCTGAAGCTTTCTTT.

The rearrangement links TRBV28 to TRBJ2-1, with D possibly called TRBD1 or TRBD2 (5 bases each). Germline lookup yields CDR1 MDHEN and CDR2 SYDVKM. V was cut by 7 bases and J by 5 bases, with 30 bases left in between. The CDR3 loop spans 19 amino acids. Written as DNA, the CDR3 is TGTGCCAGCATCACCGACCTCCTTAGGGACCCCGGGGTTAACAATGAGCAGTTCTTC. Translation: CASITDLLRDPGVNNEQFF.

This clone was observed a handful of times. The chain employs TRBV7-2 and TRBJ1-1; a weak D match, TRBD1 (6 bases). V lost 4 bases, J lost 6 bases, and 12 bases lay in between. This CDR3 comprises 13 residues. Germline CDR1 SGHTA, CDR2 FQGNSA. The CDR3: CASSSYREAEAFF. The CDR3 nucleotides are TGTGCCAGCAGCTCCTACAGGGAGGCTGAAGCTTTCTTT.

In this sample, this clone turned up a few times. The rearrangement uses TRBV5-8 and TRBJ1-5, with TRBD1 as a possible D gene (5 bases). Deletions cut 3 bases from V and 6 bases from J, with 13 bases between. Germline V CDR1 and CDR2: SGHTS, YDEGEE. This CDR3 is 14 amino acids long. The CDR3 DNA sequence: TGTGCCAGCAGCTCGGGGACCCGGGGTCAGCCCCAGCATTTT. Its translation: CASSSGTRGQPQHF. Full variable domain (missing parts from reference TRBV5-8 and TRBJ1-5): EAGVTQSPTHLIKTRGQQATLRCSPISGHTSVYWYQQALGLGLQFLLWYDEGEERNRGNFPPRFSGRQFPNYSSELNVNALELEDSALYLCASSSGTRGQPQHFGDGTRLSIL.

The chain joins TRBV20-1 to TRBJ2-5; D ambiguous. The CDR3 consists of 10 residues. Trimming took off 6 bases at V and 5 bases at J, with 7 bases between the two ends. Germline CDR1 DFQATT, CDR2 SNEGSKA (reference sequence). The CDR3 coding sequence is TGCAGTGCCCTCACGGAGACCCAGTACTTC. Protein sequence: CSALTETQYF.

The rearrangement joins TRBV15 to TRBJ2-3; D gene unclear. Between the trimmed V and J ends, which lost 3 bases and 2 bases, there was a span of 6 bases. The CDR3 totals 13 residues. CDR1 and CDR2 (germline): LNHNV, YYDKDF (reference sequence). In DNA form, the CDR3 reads TGTGCCACCAGCAGCCTCGCCACAGATACGCAGTATTTT. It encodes CATSSLATDTQYF.

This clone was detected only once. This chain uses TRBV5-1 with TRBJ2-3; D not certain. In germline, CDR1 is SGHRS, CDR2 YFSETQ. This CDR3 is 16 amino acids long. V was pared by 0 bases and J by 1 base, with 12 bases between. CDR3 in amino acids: CASSLDPYFRTDTQYF. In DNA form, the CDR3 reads TGCGCCAGCAGCTTGGACCCGTATTTCCGCACAGATACGCAGTATTTT.

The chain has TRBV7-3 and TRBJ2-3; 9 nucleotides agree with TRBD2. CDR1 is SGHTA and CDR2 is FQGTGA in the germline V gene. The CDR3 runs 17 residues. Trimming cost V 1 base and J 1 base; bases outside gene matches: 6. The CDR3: CASSLRGGRARTDTQYF. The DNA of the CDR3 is TGTGCCAGCAGCTTAAGAGGCGGGAGGGCCCGCACAGATACGCAGTATTTT.

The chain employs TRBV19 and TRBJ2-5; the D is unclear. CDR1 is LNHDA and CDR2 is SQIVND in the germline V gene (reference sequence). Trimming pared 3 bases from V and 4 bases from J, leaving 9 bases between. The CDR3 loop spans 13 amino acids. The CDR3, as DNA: TGTGCCAGTAGTATTAACGCGGTAGAGACCCAGTACTTC. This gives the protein CASSINAVETQYF.